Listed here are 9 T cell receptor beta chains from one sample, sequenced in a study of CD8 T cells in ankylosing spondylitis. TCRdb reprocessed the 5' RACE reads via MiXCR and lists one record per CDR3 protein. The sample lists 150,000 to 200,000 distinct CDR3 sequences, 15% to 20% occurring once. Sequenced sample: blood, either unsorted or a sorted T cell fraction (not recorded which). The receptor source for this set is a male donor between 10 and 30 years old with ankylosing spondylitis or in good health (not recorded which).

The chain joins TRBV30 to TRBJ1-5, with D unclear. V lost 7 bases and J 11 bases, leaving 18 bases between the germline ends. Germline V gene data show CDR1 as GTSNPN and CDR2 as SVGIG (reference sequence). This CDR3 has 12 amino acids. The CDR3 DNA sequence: TGTGCCTTCTCGACACCCCCAATGACCCAGCATTTT. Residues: CAFSTPPMTQHF.

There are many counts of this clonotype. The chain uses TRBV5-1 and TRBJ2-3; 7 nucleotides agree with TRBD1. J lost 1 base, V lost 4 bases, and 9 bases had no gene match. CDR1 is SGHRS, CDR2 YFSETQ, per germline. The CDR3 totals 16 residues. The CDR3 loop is CASSDRANVGTDTQYF. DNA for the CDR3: TGCGCCAGCAGCGACAGGGCCAACGTGGGCACAGATACGCAGTATTTT. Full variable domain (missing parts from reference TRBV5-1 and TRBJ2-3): KAGVTQTPRYLIKTRGQQVTLSCSPISGHRSVSWYQQTPGQGLQFLFEYFSETQRNKGNFPGRFSGRQFSNSRSEMNVSTLELGDSALYLCASSDRANVGTDTQYFGPGTRLTVL.

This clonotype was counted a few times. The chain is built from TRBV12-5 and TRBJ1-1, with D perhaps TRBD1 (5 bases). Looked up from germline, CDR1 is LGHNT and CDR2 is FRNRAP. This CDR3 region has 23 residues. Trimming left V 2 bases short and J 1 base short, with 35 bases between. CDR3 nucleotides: TGTGCTAGTGGTTTGACCTTTCAGGTGGCAGGGTTTCTCCATAACACTGAGAACACTGAAGCTTTCTTT. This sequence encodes CASGLTFQVAGFLHNTENTEAFF.

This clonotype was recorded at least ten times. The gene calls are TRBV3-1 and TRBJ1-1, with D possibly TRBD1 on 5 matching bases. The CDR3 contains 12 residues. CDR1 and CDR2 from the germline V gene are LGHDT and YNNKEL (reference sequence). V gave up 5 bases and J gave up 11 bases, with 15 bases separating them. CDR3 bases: TGTGCCAGCAGCAACCGGGACGGTGGGGCTTTCTTT. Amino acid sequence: CASSNRDGGAFF.

In DNA form, the CDR3 reads TGTGCCACCAGTGACCGGACAGCGGACCTCAATGAGCAGTTCTTC. Protein product: CATSDRTADLNEQFF. This chain links TRBV24-1 with TRBJ2-1; the D gene is possibly TRBD1 (6 bases). V lost 4 bases, J lost 6 bases, and 15 bases lay in between. The germline CDR1 and CDR2 sequences are KGHDR and SFDVKD. This CDR3 is 15 amino acids long.

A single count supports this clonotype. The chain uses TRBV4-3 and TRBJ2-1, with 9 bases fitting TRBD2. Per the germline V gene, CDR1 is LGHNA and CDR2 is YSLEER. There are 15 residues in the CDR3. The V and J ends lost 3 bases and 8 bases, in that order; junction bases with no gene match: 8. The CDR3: CASSQGLAAEDEQFF. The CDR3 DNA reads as TGCGCCAGCAGCCAGGGACTAGCAGCCGAGGATGAGCAGTTCTTC.

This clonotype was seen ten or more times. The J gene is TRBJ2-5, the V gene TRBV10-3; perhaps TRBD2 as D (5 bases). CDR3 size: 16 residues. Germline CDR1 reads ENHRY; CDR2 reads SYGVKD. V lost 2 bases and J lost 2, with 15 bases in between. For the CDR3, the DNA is TGTGCCATCAGTGAGAGCCAAATAGCGCAACAAGAGACCCAGTACTTC. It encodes CAISESQIAQQETQYF.

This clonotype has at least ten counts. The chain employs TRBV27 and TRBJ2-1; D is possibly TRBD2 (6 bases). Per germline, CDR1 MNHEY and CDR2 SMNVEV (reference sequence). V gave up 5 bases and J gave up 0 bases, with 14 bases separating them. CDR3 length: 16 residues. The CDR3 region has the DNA TGTGCCAGCAGTCCAATGGCGGGGATCTCCTACAATGAGCAGTTCTTC. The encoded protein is CASSPMAGISYNEQFF.

The CDR3 loop reads CASSRVSGNTEAFF. The CDR3, as DNA: TGTGCCAGCAGTCGGGTCTCTGGAAACACTGAAGCTTTCTTT. This chain connects TRBV2 to TRBJ1-1; unclear D gene. The CDR3 has 14 residues. V lost 5 bases, J lost 2 bases, and 12 bases lay in between. The germline gives CDR1 SNHLY, CDR2 FYNNEI.